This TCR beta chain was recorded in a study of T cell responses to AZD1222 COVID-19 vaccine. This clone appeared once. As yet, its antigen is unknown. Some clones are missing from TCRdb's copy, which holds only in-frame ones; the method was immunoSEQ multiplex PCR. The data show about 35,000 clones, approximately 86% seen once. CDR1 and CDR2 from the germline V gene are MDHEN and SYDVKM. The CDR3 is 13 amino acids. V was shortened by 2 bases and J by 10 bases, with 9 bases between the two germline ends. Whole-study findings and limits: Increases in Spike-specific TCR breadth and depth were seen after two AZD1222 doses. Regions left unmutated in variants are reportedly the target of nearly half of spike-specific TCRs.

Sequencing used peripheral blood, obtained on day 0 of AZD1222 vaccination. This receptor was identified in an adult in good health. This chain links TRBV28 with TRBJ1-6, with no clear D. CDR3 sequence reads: CASSLTPPSPLHF. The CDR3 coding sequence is TGTGCCAGCAGTTTAACCCCCCCCTCACCCCTCCACTTT.